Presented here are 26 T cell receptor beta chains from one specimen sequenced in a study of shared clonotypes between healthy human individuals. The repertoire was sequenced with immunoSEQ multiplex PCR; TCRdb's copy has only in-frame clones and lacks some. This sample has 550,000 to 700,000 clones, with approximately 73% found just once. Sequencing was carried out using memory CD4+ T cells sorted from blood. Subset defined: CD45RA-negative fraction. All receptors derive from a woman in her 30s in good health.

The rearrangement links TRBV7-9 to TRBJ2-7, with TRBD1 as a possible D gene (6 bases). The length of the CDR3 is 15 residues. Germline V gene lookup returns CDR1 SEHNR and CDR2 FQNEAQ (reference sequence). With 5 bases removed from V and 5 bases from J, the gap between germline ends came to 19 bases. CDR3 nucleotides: TGTGCCAGCAGCCCGTCGGGACACTTGGACCACGAGCAGTACTTC. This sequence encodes CASSPSGHLDHEQYF. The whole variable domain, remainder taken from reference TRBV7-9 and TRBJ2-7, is DTGVSQNPRHKITKRGQNVTFRCDPISEHNRLYWYRQTLGQGPEFLTYFQNEAQLEKSRLLSDRFSAERPKGSFSTLEIQRTEQGDSAMYLCASSPSGHLDHEQYFGPGTRLTVT.

The DNA of the CDR3 is TGTGCCAGCAAGAACCGGGACGACTCCTACGAGCAGTACTTC. This gives the protein CASKNRDDSYEQYF. This chain connects TRBV27 to TRBJ2-7; TRBD1 or TRBD2 may be the D gene (5 bases each). From germline, CDR1 is MNHEY and CDR2 SMNVEV (reference sequence). Trimming left V 7 bases short and J 0 bases short, with 13 bases between. The CDR3 is 14 residues long.

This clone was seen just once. The CDR3 DNA reads TGTGCCACGGGACAGGGGGCGACGGGGACTGAAGCTTTCTTT. As protein: CATGQGATGTEAFF. The J gene is TRBJ1-1, the V gene TRBV19; 12 bases match TRBD1. The CDR3 contains 14 residues. Germline V gene data show CDR1 as LNHDA and CDR2 as SQIVND (reference sequence). The J segment lost 5 bases and the V segment lost 10 bases, leaving 8 bases of the junction unmatched.

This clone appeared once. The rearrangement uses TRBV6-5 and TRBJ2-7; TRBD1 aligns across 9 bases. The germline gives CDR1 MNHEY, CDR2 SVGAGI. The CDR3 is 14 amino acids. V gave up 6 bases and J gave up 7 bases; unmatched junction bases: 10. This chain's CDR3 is CASSSGTGRGEQYF. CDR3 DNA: TGTGCCAGCAGCTCCGGGACAGGGAGAGGGGAGCAGTACTTC.

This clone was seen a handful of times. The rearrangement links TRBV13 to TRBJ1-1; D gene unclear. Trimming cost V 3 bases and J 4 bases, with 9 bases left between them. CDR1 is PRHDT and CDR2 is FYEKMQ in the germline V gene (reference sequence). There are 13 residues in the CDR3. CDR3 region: CASSFLVGTEAFF. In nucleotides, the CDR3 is TGTGCCAGCAGCTTTCTGGTAGGCACTGAAGCTTTCTTT.

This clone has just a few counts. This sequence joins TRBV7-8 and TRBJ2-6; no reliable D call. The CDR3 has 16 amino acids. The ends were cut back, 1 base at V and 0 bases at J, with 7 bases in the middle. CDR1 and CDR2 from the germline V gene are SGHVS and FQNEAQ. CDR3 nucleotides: TGTGCCAGCAGCTTAGTCGGAATCTCTGGGGCCAACGTCCTGACTTTC. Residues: CASSLVGISGANVLTF.

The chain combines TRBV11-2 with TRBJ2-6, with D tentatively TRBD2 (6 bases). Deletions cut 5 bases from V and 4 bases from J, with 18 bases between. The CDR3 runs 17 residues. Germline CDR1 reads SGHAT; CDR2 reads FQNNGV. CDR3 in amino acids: CASSPMSRRGGANVLTF. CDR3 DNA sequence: TGTGCCAGCAGCCCGATGAGTAGGAGGGGAGGGGCCAACGTCCTGACTTTC.

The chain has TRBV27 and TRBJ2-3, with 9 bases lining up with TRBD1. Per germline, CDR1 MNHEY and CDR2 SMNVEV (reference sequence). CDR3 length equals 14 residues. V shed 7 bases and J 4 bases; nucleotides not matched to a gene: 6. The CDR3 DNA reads TGTGCCAGCACGAGGACAGGGGAGGCAGATACGCAGTATTTT. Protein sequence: CASTRTGEADTQYF.

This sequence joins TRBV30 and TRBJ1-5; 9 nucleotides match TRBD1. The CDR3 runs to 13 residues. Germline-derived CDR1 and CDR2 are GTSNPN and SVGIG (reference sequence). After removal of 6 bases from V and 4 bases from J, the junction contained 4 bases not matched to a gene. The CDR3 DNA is TGTGCCTGCGACGGGACAGGGAATCAGCCCCAGCATTTT. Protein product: CACDGTGNQPQHF.

The CDR3, as DNA: TGTGCCAGCAGCTCAAGGGCCATCTCTGGAAACACCATATATTTT. It specifies CASSSRAISGNTIYF. V is TRBV7-7 and J is TRBJ1-3; D remains ambiguous. Germline V gene lookup returns CDR1 SSHAT and CDR2 FNYEAQ (reference sequence). The CDR3 has 15 residues. V gave up 4 bases and J gave up 0 bases, with 10 bases separating them.

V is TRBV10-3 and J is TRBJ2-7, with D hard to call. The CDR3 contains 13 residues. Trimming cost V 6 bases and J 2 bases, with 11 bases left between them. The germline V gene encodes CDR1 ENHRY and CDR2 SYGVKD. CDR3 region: CAISPVGPYEQYF. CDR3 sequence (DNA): TGTGCCATCAGCCCAGTAGGGCCCTACGAGCAGTACTTC.

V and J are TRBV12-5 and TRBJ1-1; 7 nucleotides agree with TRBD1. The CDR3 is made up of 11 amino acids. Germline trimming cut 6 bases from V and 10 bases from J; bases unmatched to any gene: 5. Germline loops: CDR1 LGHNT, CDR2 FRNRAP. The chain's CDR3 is CASGSTGRAFF. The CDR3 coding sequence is TGTGCTAGTGGATCGACAGGGCGAGCTTTCTTT. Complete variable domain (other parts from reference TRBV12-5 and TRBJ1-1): DARVTQTPRHKVTEMGQEVTMRCQPILGHNTVFWYRQTMMQGLELLAYFRNRAPLDDSGMPKDRFSAEMPDATLATLKIQPSEPRDSAVYFCASGSTGRAFFGQGTRLTVV.

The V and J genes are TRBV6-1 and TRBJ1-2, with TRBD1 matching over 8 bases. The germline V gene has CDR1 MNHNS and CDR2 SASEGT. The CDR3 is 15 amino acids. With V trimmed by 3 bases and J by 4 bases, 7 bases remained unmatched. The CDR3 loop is CASSERIDRGYGYTF. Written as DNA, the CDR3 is TGTGCCAGCAGTGAGAGGATTGACAGGGGCTATGGCTACACCTTC.

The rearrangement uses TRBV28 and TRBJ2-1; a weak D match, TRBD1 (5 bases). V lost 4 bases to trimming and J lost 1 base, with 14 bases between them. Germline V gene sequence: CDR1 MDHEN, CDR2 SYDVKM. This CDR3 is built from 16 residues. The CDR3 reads CASSSRRAGSYNEQFF. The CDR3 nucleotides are TGTGCCAGCAGTTCCCGCCGGGCAGGGTCCTACAATGAGCAGTTCTTC.

The CDR3 loop is CASSNAWTIGAFF. The CDR3 DNA reads TGTGCCAGTAGTAACGCCTGGACCATTGGGGCTTTCTTT. This chain uses TRBV19 with TRBJ1-1; unclear D gene. Per germline, CDR1 LNHDA and CDR2 SQIVND (reference sequence). With 4 bases removed from V and 11 bases from J, the gap between germline ends came to 17 bases. The CDR3 loop spans 13 amino acids. The full variable domain, rest sourced from reference TRBV19 and TRBJ1-1, is DGGITQSPKYLFRKEGQNVTLSCEQNLNHDAMYWYRQDPGQGLRLIYYSQIVNDFQKGDIAEGYSVSREKKESFPLTVTSAQKNPTAFYLCASSNAWTIGAFFGQGTRLTVV.

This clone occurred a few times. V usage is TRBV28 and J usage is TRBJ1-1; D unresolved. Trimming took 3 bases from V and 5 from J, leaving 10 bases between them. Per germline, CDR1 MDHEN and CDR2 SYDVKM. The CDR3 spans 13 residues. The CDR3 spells CASSFNRRTEAFF. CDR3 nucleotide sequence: TGTGCCAGCAGTTTTAATCGTAGGACTGAAGCTTTCTTT.

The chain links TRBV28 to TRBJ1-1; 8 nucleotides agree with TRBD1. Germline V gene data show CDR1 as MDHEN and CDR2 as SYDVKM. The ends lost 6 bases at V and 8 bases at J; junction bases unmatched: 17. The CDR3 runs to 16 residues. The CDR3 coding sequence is TGTGCCAGCAGCTCAACTCGCGACAGGGGACCGGCCGAAGCTTTCTTT. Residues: CASSSTRDRGPAEAFF. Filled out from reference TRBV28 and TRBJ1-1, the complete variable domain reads DVKVTQSSRYLVKRTGEKVFLECVQDMDHENMFWYRQDPGLGLRLIYFSYDVKMKEKGDIPEGYSVSREKKERFSLILESASTNQTSMYLCASSSTRDRGPAEAFFGQGTRLTVV.

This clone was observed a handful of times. CDR3 sequence (DNA): TGTGCCAGCTATTCTGGGGGGACAGGGCGAAGAGAGCAGTACTTC. Translating gives CASYSGGTGRREQYF. The chain carries TRBV6-5 and TRBJ2-7; 9 bases line up with TRBD1. The junction had 15 bases not matched to a gene; V was cut back by 8 bases and J by 7 bases. Germline V gene data show CDR1 as MNHEY and CDR2 as SVGAGI. CDR3 length: 15 residues.

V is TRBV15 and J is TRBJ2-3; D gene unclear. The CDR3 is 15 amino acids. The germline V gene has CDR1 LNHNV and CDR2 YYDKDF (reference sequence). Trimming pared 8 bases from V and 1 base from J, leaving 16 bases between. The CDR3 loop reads CATGGYGERTDTQYF. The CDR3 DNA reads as TGTGCCACCGGTGGTTACGGCGAGCGCACAGATACGCAGTATTTT.

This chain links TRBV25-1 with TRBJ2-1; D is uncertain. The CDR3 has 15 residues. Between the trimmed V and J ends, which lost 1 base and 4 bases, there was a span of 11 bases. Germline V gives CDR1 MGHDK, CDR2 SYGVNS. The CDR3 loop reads CASSESTENYNEQFF. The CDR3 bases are TGTGCCAGCAGTGAATCTACGGAGAATTACAATGAGCAGTTCTTC.

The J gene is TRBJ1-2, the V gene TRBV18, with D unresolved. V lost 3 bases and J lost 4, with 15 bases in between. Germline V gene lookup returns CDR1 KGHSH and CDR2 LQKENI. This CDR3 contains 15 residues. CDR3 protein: CASSPADLIGYGYTF. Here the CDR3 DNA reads TGTGCCAGCTCACCCGCGGATCTAATAGGCTATGGCTACACCTTC.

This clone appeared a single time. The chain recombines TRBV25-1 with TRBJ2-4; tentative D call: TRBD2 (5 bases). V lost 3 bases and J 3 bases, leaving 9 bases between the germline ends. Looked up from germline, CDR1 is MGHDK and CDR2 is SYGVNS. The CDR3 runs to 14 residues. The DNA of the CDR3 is TGTGCCAGCAGTGATCCGGGATTCAAAAACATTCAGTACTTC. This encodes CASSDPGFKNIQYF.

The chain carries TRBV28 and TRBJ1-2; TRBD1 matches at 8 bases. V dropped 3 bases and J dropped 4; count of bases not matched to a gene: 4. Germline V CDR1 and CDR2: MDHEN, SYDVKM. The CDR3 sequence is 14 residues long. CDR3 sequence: CASSFAGGIYGYTF. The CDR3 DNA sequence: TGTGCCAGCAGTTTCGCAGGGGGCATCTATGGCTACACCTTC.

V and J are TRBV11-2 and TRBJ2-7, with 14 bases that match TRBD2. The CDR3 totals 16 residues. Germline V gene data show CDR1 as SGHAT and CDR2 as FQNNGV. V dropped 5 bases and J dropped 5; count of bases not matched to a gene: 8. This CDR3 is CASSKTKGLAGDEQYF. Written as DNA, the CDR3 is TGTGCCAGCAGCAAAACGAAGGGACTAGCGGGAGACGAGCAGTACTTC.

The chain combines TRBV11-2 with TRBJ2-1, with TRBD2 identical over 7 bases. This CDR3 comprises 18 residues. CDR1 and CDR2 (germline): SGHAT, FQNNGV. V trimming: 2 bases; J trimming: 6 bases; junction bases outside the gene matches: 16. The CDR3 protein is CASSLRFSGRADRNEQFF. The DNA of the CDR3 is TGTGCCAGCAGCTTACGGTTTAGTGGGAGGGCAGATCGCAATGAGCAGTTCTTC.

CDR3 nucleotide sequence: TGCGCCAGCAGCTTGGGGCGTCTAGCGGGACAAGAGACCCAGTACTTC. This encodes CASSLGRLAGQETQYF. This chain uses TRBV5-1 with TRBJ2-5, with 9 bases aligning to TRBD2. Trimming removed 0 bases from V and 2 bases from J; junction bases left unmatched: 5. Germline V gives CDR1 SGHRS, CDR2 YFSETQ. This CDR3 has 16 amino acids. Full variable domain (missing parts from reference TRBV5-1 and TRBJ2-5): KAGVTQTPRYLIKTRGQQVTLSCSPISGHRSVSWYQQTPGQGLQFLFEYFSETQRNKGNFPGRFSGRQFSNSRSEMNVSTLELGDSALYLCASSLGRLAGQETQYFGPGTRLLVL.